This T cell receptor beta chain comes out of a study of early T cells in non-severe SARS-CoV-2 infection. Background on the study: The study sequenced bulk RNA from unsorted whole blood, with chains unpaired.

This CDR3 is built from 17 residues. Looked up from germline, CDR1 is SGHTA and CDR2 is FQGNSA. V lost 5 bases, J lost 1 base, and 18 bases lay in between. A word on this clonotype: The antigen is undetermined.

The study's findings and limits: Database matching using VDJdb favored anti-spike CD8 responses, with private and CD4 specificities left missing.

The library protocol tagged individual cDNA molecules with unique molecular identifiers. TCRdb passed the 5' RACE reads through MiXCR, listing each CDR3 protein once. Of about 84,000 distinct CDR3 sequences listed, about 12% are singletons. The chain employs TRBV7-2 and TRBJ2-1, with a tentative D call TRBD2 (5 bases). This sequence originates from an adult who was a healthcare worker with PCR-confirmed SARS-CoV-2 infection or an uninfected control (not recorded which). Sequencing was done on a sample of whole blood. The chain's CDR3 is CASSPQAGLGSYNEQFF. The CDR3, as DNA: TGTGCCAGCAGCCCCCAGGCGGGCTTGGGATCCTACAATGAGCAGTTCTTC.